This T cell receptor beta chain was sequenced in a study of shared clonotypes between healthy human individuals. General study findings and limits: The authors expected sequencing depth to affect clonotype sharing among donors. Naive CD4 clonotype sharing across four donors was approximately 5.2%.

Clones were sequenced by immunoSEQ multiplex PCR, and TCRdb holds only the in-frame ones, with some missing. The sample holds about 2.4 million clones; roughly 93% are singletons and the top ten take roughly 0.36%. Germline-derived CDR1 and CDR2 are SGHDT and YYEEEE. This CDR3 spans 16 amino acids. With V trimmed by 6 bases and J by 2 bases, 13 bases remained unmatched. Worth noting for this clone: Its antigen is currently unknown.

The rearrangement uses TRBV5-6 and TRBJ1-1; 7 nucleotides line up with TRBD1. The TCR sequence derives from a man between 18 and 29 years old in good health. Some clones in this sample may be carry-over from other donors' samples. Sequencing used naive CD4+ T cells from PBMCs. Subset defined: CD45RA+ positively selected. CDR3 sequence: CASNLLGTAINTEAFF. CDR3 bases: TGTGCCAGCAACCTCCTAGGGACAGCCATTAACACTGAAGCTTTCTTT. Looking up the rest from reference TRBV5-6 and TRBJ1-1 gives the full variable domain: DAGVTQSPTHLIKTRGQQVTLRCSPKSGHDTVSWYQQALGQGPQFIFQYYEEEERQRGNFPDRFSGHQFPNYSSELNVNALLLGDSALYLCASNLLGTAINTEAFFGQGTRLTVV.